These 28 T cell receptor beta chains were sequenced from one sample in a study of response to subunit inactivated influenza vaccine. Using its own MiXCR run on the RT-PCR reads, TCRdb lists one record per CDR3 protein. The sample lists around 580,000 distinct CDR3 sequences, approximately 10% occurring once. The source material was PBMCs from blood, sampled on the day of vaccination. The source of these receptors is a man in his forties or fifties who received an inactivated influenza vaccine.

This clonotype was detected only a few times. The chain joins TRBV2 to TRBJ2-5; 8 bases fit TRBD1. CDR3 length: 14 residues. Unmatched junction bases numbered 9, after V lost 7 bases and J lost 5 bases. Per germline, CDR1 SNHLY and CDR2 FYNNEI. Here the CDR3 DNA reads TGTGCCAGCACCGAGGACAGGGCTTCGGAGACCCAGTACTTC. Its protein product is CASTEDRASETQYF. Using reference TRBV2 and TRBJ2-5 for the parts outside the CDR3, the full variable domain is EPEVTQTPSHQVTQMGQEVILRCVPISNHLYFYWYRQILGQKVEFLVSFYNNEISEKSEIFDDQFSVERPDGSNFTLKIRSTKLEDSAMYFCASTEDRASETQYFGPGTRLLVL.

This clonotype was seen many times. The chain joins TRBV4-2 to TRBJ1-5; TRBD1 is a possible D gene (6 bases). The CDR3 runs 17 residues. V shed 0 bases and J shed 6 bases, with 18 bases lying between them. Germline-derived CDR1 and CDR2 are LGHNA and YNFKEQ. CDR3 coding DNA: TGTGCCAGCAGCCAAGATACGGCCAGGGGATCTTCTCAGCCCCAGCATTTT. This encodes CASSQDTARGSSQPQHF.

This sequence joins TRBV28 and TRBJ2-2; 7 nucleotides agree with TRBD1. J gave up 7 bases and V 1 base, and 9 bases lay outside the gene matches. Per the germline V gene, CDR1 is MDHEN and CDR2 is SYDVKM. CDR3 length equals 16 residues. CDR3 sequence (DNA): TGTGCCAGCAGTTTATCCTCGACAGGGTTTGGCGGGGAGCTGTTTTTT. Translating it yields CASSLSSTGFGGELFF.

This chain links TRBV6-1 with TRBJ2-3; D is possibly TRBD1 or TRBD2 (5 bases each). This CDR3 comprises 11 residues. Trimming cost V 10 bases and J 6 bases, with 11 bases left between them. CDR1 is MNHNS, CDR2 SASEGT, per germline. The CDR3 here is CATWDHDTQYF. The CDR3 DNA is TGTGCCACCTGGGACCACGATACGCAGTATTTT.

This clonotype appeared a few times. V and J are TRBV15 and TRBJ2-7; D may correspond to TRBD1 or TRBD2 (5 bases each). The germline V gene encodes CDR1 LNHNV and CDR2 YYDKDF (reference sequence). The CDR3 covers 13 residues. Trimming took off 3 bases at V and 5 bases at J, with 11 bases between the two ends. CDR3 amino acids: CATSSAGSHEQYF. In nucleotides, the CDR3 is TGTGCCACCAGCAGCGCAGGGAGCCACGAGCAGTACTTC.

V is TRBV15 and J is TRBJ2-1; TRBD2 aligns across 9 bases. This CDR3 is built from 17 residues. With V trimmed by 8 bases and J by 0 bases, 11 bases remained unmatched. Germline CDR1 and CDR2: LNHNV and YYDKDF (reference sequence). In DNA, the CDR3 is TGTGCCACCGGGCCTAGCGGGGTCCGCAGCTCCTACAATGAGCAGTTCTTC. Amino acids: CATGPSGVRSSYNEQFF.

This clonotype was seen a handful of times. The V and J genes are TRBV7-8 and TRBJ2-7; D is possibly TRBD1 (6 bases). V was shortened by 5 bases and J by 1 base, with 18 bases between the two germline ends. Germline V lookup: CDR1 SGHVS, CDR2 FQNEAQ. CDR3 size: 16 residues. The CDR3 region is CASSPPTGLLSYEQYF. CDR3 in DNA: TGTGCCAGCAGCCCGCCGACAGGATTACTGTCCTACGAGCAGTACTTC. Supplemented by reference TRBV7-8 and TRBJ2-7, the full variable domain reads GAGVSQSPRYKVAKRGQDVALRCDPISGHVSLFWYQQALGQGPEFLTYFQNEAQLDKSGLPSDRFFAERPEGSVSTLKIQRTQQEDSAVYLCASSPPTGLLSYEQYFGPGTRLTVT.

The chain has TRBV5-1 and TRBJ2-2; no definite D call. Deletions cut 4 bases from V and 2 bases from J, with 15 bases between. The germline CDR1 and CDR2 sequences are SGHRS and YFSETQ. The CDR3 runs 16 residues. CDR3 protein: CASSVFRQDNTGELFF. The CDR3 region has the DNA TGCGCCAGCAGCGTATTCCGGCAGGATAACACCGGGGAGCTGTTTTTT.

This chain links TRBV5-4 with TRBJ2-5; a weak D match, TRBD2 (6 bases). Per the germline V gene, CDR1 is SGHNT and CDR2 is YYREEE (reference sequence). The CDR3 spans 16 residues. V dropped 2 bases and J dropped 4 bases, with 18 bases sitting between them. The CDR3, as DNA: TGTGCCAGCAGCTTTGGAGGAGGGGTTCTAGGAGAGACCCAGTACTTC. Translated, it gives CASSFGGGVLGETQYF.

This clonotype was seen a few times. The CDR3 bases are TGCGCCAGCAGCTTTAGCGCCCAAGAGACCCAGTACTTC. This gives the protein CASSFSAQETQYF. The chain couples TRBV5-1 to TRBJ2-5; perhaps TRBD2 as D (5 bases). The CDR3 sequence is 13 residues long. V lost 2 bases and J lost 1, with 6 bases in between. CDR1 is SGHRS and CDR2 is YFSETQ in the germline V gene.

This clonotype was picked up a small number of times. J is TRBJ2-7 and V is TRBV12-3 or TRBV12-4, with a tentative D call TRBD1 (5 bases). The CDR3 runs to 14 residues. Between the trimmed V and J ends, which lost 2 bases and 2 bases, there was a span of 10 bases. CDR3 DNA sequence: TGTGCCAGCAGTTTACAGGGATCTGCCTACGAGCAGTACTTC. Protein: CASSLQGSAYEQYF.

The chain is built from TRBV6-1 and TRBJ1-4; possibly TRBD1 for D (5 bases). The V end lost 4 bases, the J end lost 8 bases, and 14 bases lay between the germline ends. Per the germline V gene, CDR1 is MNHNS and CDR2 is SASEGT. The CDR3 runs to 14 residues. In DNA form, the CDR3 reads TGTGCCAGCAGTGGGAGGGGACGACGAGAAAAACTGTTTTTT. Translating gives CASSGRGRREKLFF.

The chain joins TRBV2 to TRBJ2-3; possible D gene TRBD2, 5 bases. In germline, CDR1 is SNHLY, CDR2 FYNNEI. Trimming took off 4 bases at V and 0 bases at J, with 17 bases between the two ends. The CDR3 sequence is 17 residues long. The chain's CDR3 is CASSVPPGGPSTDTQYF. The CDR3 region has the DNA TGTGCCAGCAGTGTACCCCCAGGAGGACCTAGCACAGATACGCAGTATTTT.

This clonotype has only a few counts. The rearrangement joins TRBV5-1 to TRBJ1-2; D is unresolved. The germline V and J ends were trimmed by 0 bases and 2 bases, with 8 bases remaining between them. The length of the CDR3 is 14 residues. Germline V lookup: CDR1 SGHRS, CDR2 YFSETQ. CDR3 bases: TGCGCCAGCAGCTTGGAAGGGTACAACTATGGCTACACCTTC. Translating gives CASSLEGYNYGYTF.

In its sample, this clonotype was seen a few times. The V and J genes are TRBV7-2 and TRBJ1-4, with D possibly TRBD1 on 5 matching bases. V lost 6 bases, J lost 11 bases, and 22 bases lay in between. The CDR3 has 15 residues. The V gene's germline CDR1 is SGHTA and CDR2 FQGNSA. The CDR3 spells CASSSQSGTRAKLFF. CDR3 nucleotide sequence: TGTGCCAGCAGTTCCCAGTCCGGGACTCGCGCGAAACTGTTTTTT.

This chain connects TRBV5-5 to TRBJ1-1; no firm D call. Germline V gene lookup returns CDR1 SGHKS and CDR2 YYEKEE (reference sequence). CDR3 length equals 14 residues. The CDR3 is CAAPEPQTNTEAFF. The CDR3 nucleotides are TGTGCAGCGCCAGAACCACAGACGAACACTGAAGCTTTCTTT.

The CDR3 sequence is CASSRTGVGYTF. In nucleotides, the CDR3 is TGTGCCAGCAGCCGGACAGGGGTCGGCTACACCTTC. The chain combines TRBV7-9 with TRBJ1-2; TRBD1 agrees at 9 bases. CDR1 is SEHNR and CDR2 is FQNEAQ in the germline V gene (reference sequence). Losses at the gene ends were 5 bases for V and 8 bases for J; bases not matched to a gene: 3. The CDR3 sequence is 12 residues long.

The chain is built from TRBV11-2 and TRBJ1-3; 9 bases agree with TRBD1. After removal of 2 bases from V and 0 bases from J, the junction contained 5 bases not matched to a gene. The CDR3 covers 17 residues. Germline V CDR1 and CDR2: SGHAT, FQNNGV. The CDR3 sequence: CASSLPGQGLSGNTIYF. In nucleotides, the CDR3 is TGTGCCAGCAGCTTACCGGGACAGGGCCTCTCTGGAAACACCATATATTTT.

This rearrangement joins TRBV4-1 to TRBJ2-7, with no clear D. From germline, CDR1 is MGHRA and CDR2 YSYEKL. The germline V and J ends were trimmed by 4 bases and 2 bases, with 15 bases remaining between them. The CDR3 covers 15 residues. The DNA for the CDR3 is TGCGCCAGCAGCCCATCGAGGCTTGGTCCCTACGAGCAGTACTTC. It specifies CASSPSRLGPYEQYF.

The chain carries TRBV7-2 and TRBJ2-5; 8 bases are a match to TRBD1. The germline V gene has CDR1 SGHTA and CDR2 FQGNSA. This CDR3 comprises 16 residues. Unmatched junction bases numbered 11, after V lost 1 base and J lost 7 bases. This chain's CDR3 is CASSLGGAGGAGTQYF. The CDR3 region has the DNA TGTGCCAGCAGCTTAGGGGGGGCAGGGGGCGCGGGGACCCAGTACTTC.

This clonotype has just a few counts. This rearrangement joins TRBV27 to TRBJ2-1, with 14 bases identical to TRBD2. Trimming at V came to 4 bases and at J to 4 bases, leaving 6 bases not matched to a gene. Germline CDR1 reads MNHEY; CDR2 reads SMNVEV (reference sequence). This CDR3 comprises 17 residues. CDR3 DNA sequence: TGTGCCAGCAGTTCCGGGACTAGCGGGGGTCTATACAATGAGCAGTTCTTC. This sequence encodes CASSSGTSGGLYNEQFF.

The gene calls are TRBV24-1 and TRBJ2-2; perhaps TRBD1 as D (5 bases). This CDR3 region has 15 residues. Trimming shortened V by 4 bases and J by 4 bases, and 12 bases separated the two germline ends. Germline V gene lookup returns CDR1 KGHDR and CDR2 SFDVKD. This CDR3 is CATSESGLGTGELFF. CDR3 in DNA: TGTGCCACCAGTGAGTCAGGGTTAGGCACCGGGGAGCTGTTTTTT.

This sequence joins TRBV27 and TRBJ2-1; TRBD2 aligns across 9 bases. Germline CDR1 MNHEY, CDR2 SMNVEV (reference sequence). The V gene end was trimmed by 3 bases and the J gene end by 9 bases; junction bases not matched to a gene: 9. CDR3 size: 15 residues. CDR3 protein: CASSLASGAFGEQFF. CDR3 DNA: TGTGCCAGCAGTTTGGCTAGCGGGGCCTTCGGTGAGCAGTTCTTC.

The V and J genes are TRBV5-1 and TRBJ2-2; possibly TRBD2 for D (6 bases). This CDR3 region has 15 residues. V was trimmed by 0 bases and J by 4 bases, leaving 10 bases between them. Germline assignment: CDR1 SGHRS and CDR2 YFSETQ. Written as DNA, the CDR3 is TGCGCCAGCAGCTTGGGTAGCGGCACCACCGGGGAGCTGTTTTTT. Translation gives CASSLGSGTTGELFF.

The chain employs TRBV3-1 and TRBJ2-7; unclear D gene. The CDR3 is 14 amino acids. V lost 1 base and J lost 6, with 13 bases in between. The germline V gene encodes CDR1 LGHDT and CDR2 YNNKEL (reference sequence). This CDR3 is CASSQGVRSREQYF. The CDR3 nucleotides read TGTGCCAGCAGCCAAGGAGTCCGTTCTCGCGAGCAGTACTTC.

This clonotype was recorded a few times. This CDR3 is CASSPYIGQNNQPQHF. DNA of the CDR3: TGCGCCAGCAGCCCCTATATAGGGCAGAACAATCAGCCCCAGCATTTT. The V gene is TRBV5-1, the J gene TRBJ1-5; D unresolved. Germline V CDR1 and CDR2: SGHRS, YFSETQ. V was pared by 4 bases and J by 3 bases, with 17 bases between. The CDR3 covers 16 residues.

The rearrangement links TRBV20-1 to TRBJ2-7, with 9 bases that match TRBD1. V shed 4 bases and J 3 bases; nucleotides not matched to a gene: 7. The germline V gene has CDR1 DFQATT and CDR2 SNEGSKA (reference sequence). The CDR3 consists of 14 residues. The CDR3 bases are TGCAGTGCTAACTCGGACAGGGGAAACTACGAGCAGTACTTC. It is translated as CSANSDRGNYEQYF.

V gene TRBV4-3 combines with J gene TRBJ1-1; D is possibly TRBD1 (5 bases). V lost 0 bases and J lost 5, with 13 bases in between. The CDR3 is made up of 15 amino acids. The germline V gene encodes CDR1 LGHNA and CDR2 YSLEER. The CDR3 sequence is CASSQDPQGRTEAFF. The CDR3 DNA reads TGCGCCAGCAGCCAAGATCCCCAGGGTAGGACTGAAGCTTTCTTT.